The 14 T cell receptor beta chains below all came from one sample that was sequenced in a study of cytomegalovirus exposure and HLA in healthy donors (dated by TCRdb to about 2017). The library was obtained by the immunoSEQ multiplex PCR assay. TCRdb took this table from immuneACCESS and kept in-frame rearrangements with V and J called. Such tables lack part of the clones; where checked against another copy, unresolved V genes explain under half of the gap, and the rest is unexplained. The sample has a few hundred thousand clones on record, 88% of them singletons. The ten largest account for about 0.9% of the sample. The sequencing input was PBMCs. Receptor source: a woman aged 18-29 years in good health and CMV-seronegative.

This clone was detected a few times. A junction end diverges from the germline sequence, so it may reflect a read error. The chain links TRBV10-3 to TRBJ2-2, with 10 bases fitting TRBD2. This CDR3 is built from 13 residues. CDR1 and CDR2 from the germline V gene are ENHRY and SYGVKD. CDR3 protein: CAVSGRDDGELFF. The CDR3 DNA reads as TGTGCCGTCAGCGGGAGGGATGACGGGGAGCTGTTTTTT.

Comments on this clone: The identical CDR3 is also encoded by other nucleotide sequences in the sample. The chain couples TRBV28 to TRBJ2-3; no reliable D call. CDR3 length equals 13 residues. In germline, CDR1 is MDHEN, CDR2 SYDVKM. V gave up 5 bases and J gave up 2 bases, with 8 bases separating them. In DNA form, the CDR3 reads TGTGCCAGCAGTCCCCCTTCCACAGATACGCAGTATTTT. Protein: CASSPPSTDTQYF. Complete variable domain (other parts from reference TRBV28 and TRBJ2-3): DVKVTQSSRYLVKRTGEKVFLECVQDMDHENMFWYRQDPGLGLRLIYFSYDVKMKEKGDIPEGYSVSREKKERFSLILESASTNQTSMYLCASSPPSTDTQYFGPGTRLTVL.

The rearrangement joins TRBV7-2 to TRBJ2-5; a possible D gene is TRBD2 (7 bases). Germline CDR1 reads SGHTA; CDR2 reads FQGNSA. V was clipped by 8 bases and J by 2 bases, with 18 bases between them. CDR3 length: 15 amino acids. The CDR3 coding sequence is TGTGCCAGCTCCCGTGGGGGGGGCGGGCAAGAGACCCAGTACTTC. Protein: CASSRGGGGQETQYF.

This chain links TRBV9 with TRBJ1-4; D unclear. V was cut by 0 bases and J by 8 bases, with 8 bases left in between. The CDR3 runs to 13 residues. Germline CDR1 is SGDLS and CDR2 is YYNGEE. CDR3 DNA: TGTGCCAGCAGCGTAGACAGTCACGAAAAACTGTTTTTT. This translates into CASSVDSHEKLFF.

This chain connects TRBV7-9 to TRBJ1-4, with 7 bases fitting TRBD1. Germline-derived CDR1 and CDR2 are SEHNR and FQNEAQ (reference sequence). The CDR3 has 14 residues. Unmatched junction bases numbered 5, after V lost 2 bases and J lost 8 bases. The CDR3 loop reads CASSLRQGQEKLFF. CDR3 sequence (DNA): TGTGCCAGCAGCTTAAGACAGGGCCAAGAAAAACTGTTTTTT.

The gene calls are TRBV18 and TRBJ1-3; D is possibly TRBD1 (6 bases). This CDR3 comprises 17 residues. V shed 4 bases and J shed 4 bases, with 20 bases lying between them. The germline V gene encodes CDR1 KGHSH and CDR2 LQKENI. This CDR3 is CASSQRVPGQGGNTIYF. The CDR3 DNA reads TGTGCCAGCTCACAACGAGTCCCGGGACAAGGAGGAAACACCATATATTTT.

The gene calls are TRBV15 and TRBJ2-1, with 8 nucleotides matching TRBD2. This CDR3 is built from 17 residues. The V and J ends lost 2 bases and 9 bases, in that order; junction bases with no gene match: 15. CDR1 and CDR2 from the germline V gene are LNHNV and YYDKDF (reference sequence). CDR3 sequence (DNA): TGTGCCACCAGCAGACATCCTAGCGGGCCCATTGGGAGTGAGCAGTTCTTC. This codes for CATSRHPSGPIGSEQFF.

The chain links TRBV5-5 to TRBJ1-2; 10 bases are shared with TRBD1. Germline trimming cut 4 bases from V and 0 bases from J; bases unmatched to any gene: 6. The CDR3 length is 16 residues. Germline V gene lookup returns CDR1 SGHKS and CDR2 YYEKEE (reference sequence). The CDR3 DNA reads TGTGCCAGCAGCGAATTAGGACAGGGGGCTAACTATGGCTACACCTTC. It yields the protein CASSELGQGANYGYTF.

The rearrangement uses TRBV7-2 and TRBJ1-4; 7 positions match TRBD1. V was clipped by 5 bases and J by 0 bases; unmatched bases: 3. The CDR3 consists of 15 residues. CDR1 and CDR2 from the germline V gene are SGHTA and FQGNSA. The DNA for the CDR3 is TGTGCCAGCAGCCCCACAGGGGCAACTAATGAAAAACTGTTTTTT. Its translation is CASSPTGATNEKLFF.

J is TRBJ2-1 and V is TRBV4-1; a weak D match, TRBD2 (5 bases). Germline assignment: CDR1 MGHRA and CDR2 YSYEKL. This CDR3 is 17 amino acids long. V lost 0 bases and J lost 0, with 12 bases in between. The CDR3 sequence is CASSQDPPGSSYNEQFF. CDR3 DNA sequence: TGCGCCAGCAGCCAAGATCCACCGGGGAGCTCCTACAATGAGCAGTTCTTC.

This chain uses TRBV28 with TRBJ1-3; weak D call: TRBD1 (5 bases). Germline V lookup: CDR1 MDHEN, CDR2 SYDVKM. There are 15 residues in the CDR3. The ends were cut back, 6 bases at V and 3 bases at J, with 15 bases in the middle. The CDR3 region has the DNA TGTGCCAGCAGCCCGGCGGAGGGGCTTGGAAACACCATATATTTT. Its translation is CASSPAEGLGNTIYF.

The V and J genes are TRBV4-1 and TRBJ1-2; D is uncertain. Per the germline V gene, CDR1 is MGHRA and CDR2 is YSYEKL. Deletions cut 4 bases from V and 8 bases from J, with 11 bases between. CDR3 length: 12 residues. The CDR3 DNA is TGCGCCAGCAGCCGGGGAGTTGGCGGCTACACCTTC. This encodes CASSRGVGGYTF.

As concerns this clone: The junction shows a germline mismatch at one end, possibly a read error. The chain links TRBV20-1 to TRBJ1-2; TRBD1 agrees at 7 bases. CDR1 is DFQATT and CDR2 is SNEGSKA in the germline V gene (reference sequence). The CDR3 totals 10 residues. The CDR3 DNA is TGCAGTGCTAGAGGACAGGGTACCTTATTC. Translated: CSARGQGTLF.

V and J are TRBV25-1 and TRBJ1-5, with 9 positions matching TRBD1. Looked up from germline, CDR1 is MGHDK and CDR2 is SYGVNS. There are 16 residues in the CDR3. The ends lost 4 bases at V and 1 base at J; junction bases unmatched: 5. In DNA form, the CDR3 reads TGTGCCAGCAGTGCGAAAGGGACAGGGAGCAATCAGCCCCAGCATTTT. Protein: CASSAKGTGSNQPQHF.